Presented here are 23 T cell receptor beta chains from one specimen sequenced in a study of cytomegalovirus exposure and HLA in healthy donors. The PCR employed 60 Vbeta primers together with 13 Jbeta primers. The data were produced by immunoSEQ multiplex PCR, yet TCRdb's version contains in-frame clones alone and is incomplete. Of tens of thousands of clones listed, over 65% are singletons. Source material: PBMCs. Source of these receptors: a woman in her thirties or forties in good health and CMV-seropositive.

The chain couples TRBV30 to TRBJ2-1; 7 positions match TRBD2. The V gene's germline CDR1 is GTSNPN and CDR2 SVGIG (reference sequence). This CDR3 is built from 15 residues. The V and J ends lost 0 bases and 5 bases, in that order; junction bases with no gene match: 7. In DNA form, the CDR3 reads TGTGCCTGGAGTGTACGGGGACTACTCAACAATGAGCAGTTCTTC. Translated: CAWSVRGLLNNEQFF. Complete variable domain (other parts from reference TRBV30 and TRBJ2-1): SQTIHQWPATLVQPVGSPLSLECTVEGTSNPNLYWYRQAAGRGLQLLFYSVGIGQISSEVPQNLSASRPQDRQFILSSKKLLLSDSGFYLCAWSVRGLLNNEQFFGPGTRLTVL.

This clone was picked up a small number of times. The chain employs TRBV9 and TRBJ1-1, with D possibly being TRBD1 (5 bases). V was clipped by 0 bases and J by 7 bases, with 13 bases between them. The CDR3 consists of 14 residues. In germline, CDR1 is SGDLS, CDR2 YYNGEE. For the CDR3, the DNA is TGTGCCAGCAGCGTAGGGGGGGGGTCGGGTGAAGCTTTCTTT. Protein: CASSVGGGSGEAFF.

The chain uses TRBV29-1 and TRBJ1-5; D is perhaps TRBD1 (5 bases). Germline CDR1 and CDR2: SQVTM and ANQGSEA. This CDR3 is 14 amino acids long. V was cut by 4 bases and J by 3 bases, with 13 bases left in between. The CDR3 DNA reads TGCAGCGTTGCTTCAGGGATTGACAATCAGCCCCAGCATTTT. Its protein is CSVASGIDNQPQHF.

V usage is TRBV23-1 and J usage is TRBJ2-1, with 7 bases that match TRBD1. TRBV23-1 is marked as an open reading frame, function uncertain. Losses at the gene ends were 2 bases for V and 6 bases for J; bases not matched to a gene: 1. CDR3 length: 13 residues. CDR3 in amino acids: CASSQRQGNEQFF. The DNA of the CDR3 is TGCGCCAGCAGTCAACGACAGGGCAATGAGCAGTTCTTC.

The CDR3 DNA reads as TGTGCCAGCAGCGCGGGACCTTCCTACGAGCAGTACTTC. Translation: CASSAGPSYEQYF. V gene TRBV7-8 combines with J gene TRBJ2-7, with a weak D call TRBD2 (6 bases). Germline loops: CDR1 SGHVS, CDR2 FQNEAQ. Trimming pared 5 bases from V and 1 base from J, leaving 9 bases between. The CDR3 totals 13 residues.

The chain employs TRBV6-5 and TRBJ2-5; 7 nucleotides line up with TRBD1. This CDR3 region has 14 residues. Germline V gives CDR1 MNHEY, CDR2 SVGAGI. J gave up 4 bases and V 2 bases, and 4 bases lay outside the gene matches. DNA of the CDR3: TGTGCCAGCAGTTACATGGCAGGGGGAGAGACCCAGTACTTC. Its translation is CASSYMAGGETQYF.

This clone was counted a few times. This sequence joins TRBV2 and TRBJ1-1; 7 positions match TRBD1. Germline CDR1 and CDR2: SNHLY and FYNNEI. V was clipped by 7 bases and J by 0 bases; unmatched bases: 5. This CDR3 is 14 amino acids long. This CDR3 is CASKGDRVNTEAFF. CDR3 in DNA: TGTGCCAGCAAGGGCGACAGGGTGAACACTGAAGCTTTCTTT.

This clone is a singleton in its sample. The chain is built from TRBV7-2 and TRBJ2-5, with 10 nucleotides matching TRBD1. CDR1 SGHTA and CDR2 FQGNSA come from the germline V gene. There are 15 residues in the CDR3. V lost 5 bases, J lost 5 bases, and 8 bases stayed unmatched. The CDR3 loop reads CASSPRDRGMETQYF. CDR3 sequence (DNA): TGTGCCAGCAGCCCGAGGGACAGGGGTATGGAGACCCAGTACTTC.

This chain links TRBV5-1 with TRBJ2-7; D may be TRBD1 (6 bases). The CDR3 has 14 amino acids. Germline CDR1 SGHRS, CDR2 YFSETQ. The V gene lost 0 bases and the J gene lost 2 bases, with 9 bases spanning the gap. CDR3 DNA sequence: TGCGCCAGCAGCTTGGGGCAGGGGCCCTACGAGCAGTACTTC. Its translation is CASSLGQGPYEQYF.

The V call is TRBV5-1, the J call TRBJ2-5; 9 bases match TRBD1. The end of the DNA aligns better with TRBJ2-7, so the J call may be wrong. CDR1 is SGHRS, CDR2 YFSETQ, per germline. This CDR3 comprises 19 residues. CDR3 nucleotide sequence: TGCGCCAGCAGCCCGGCCGGGACAGGGTTAATAGGCAGCTCCTACGAGCAGTACTTC. Encoded protein: CASSPAGTGLIGSSYEQYF.

This clone was seen just once. The rearrangement uses TRBV18 and TRBJ2-7, with D possibly matching TRBD1 (6 bases). V lost 0 bases and J lost 4, with 13 bases in between. Germline CDR1 reads KGHSH; CDR2 reads LQKENI. This CDR3 spans 15 amino acids. CDR3 DNA sequence: TGTGCCAGCTCACCACCGTCACAGGGTAGTTACGAGCAGTACTTC. Amino acid sequence: CASSPPSQGSYEQYF.

This sequence joins TRBV7-3 and TRBJ2-1, with 13 bases identical to TRBD2. CDR1 is SGHTA, CDR2 FQGTGA, per germline. J was trimmed by 5 bases and V by 8 bases; bases with no gene match: 3. CDR3 length: 14 amino acids. The DNA for the CDR3 is TGTGCCAGCTTAGGACTAGCGGGAGACAATGAGCAGTTCTTC. This encodes CASLGLAGDNEQFF.

V and J are TRBV9 and TRBJ1-2; D unresolved. The CDR3 is 13 amino acids. Trimming took off 0 bases at V and 3 bases at J, with 6 bases between the two ends. Germline CDR1 and CDR2: SGDLS and YYNGEE. The CDR3 protein is CASSVESDYGYTF. For the CDR3, the DNA is TGTGCCAGCAGCGTAGAGTCAGACTATGGCTACACCTTC.

DNA of the CDR3: TGTGCCTGGAGTTTCGAGGCCGGGGAGCTGTTTTTT. Its translation: CAWSFEAGELFF. The genes are TRBV30 and TRBJ2-2; D remains unclear. Germline V gene lookup returns CDR1 GTSNPN and CDR2 SVGIG (reference sequence). The CDR3 spans 12 residues. V gave up 2 bases and J gave up 6 bases, with 7 bases separating them.

This clone came up a few times. The chain is built from TRBV7-3 and TRBJ2-1; a weak D match, TRBD2 (7 bases). V lost 0 bases, J lost 8 bases, and 20 bases lay in between. The CDR3 has 17 residues. CDR1 and CDR2 from the germline V gene are SGHTA and FQGTGA. For the CDR3, the DNA is TGTGCCAGCAGCTTAACGGCGGCGGGTGCGGGGGCGGATGAGCAGTTCTTC. Protein product: CASSLTAAGAGADEQFF.

This clone was seen many times. CDR3 coding DNA: TGTGCCAGCAGCCGGGACAGGGGTTACGAGCAGTACTTC. Protein: CASSRDRGYEQYF. This chain connects TRBV21-1 to TRBJ2-7; the table's D call, TRBD1, has no DNA check behind it. TRBV21-1 is a pseudogene segment. CDR3 length equals 13 residues.

With respect to this clone: Other DNA sequences of this sample code for an identical CDR3. The rearrangement joins TRBV5-1 to TRBJ1-2, with D uncertain. This CDR3 spans 15 amino acids. Germline V lookup: CDR1 SGHRS, CDR2 YFSETQ. V lost 0 bases, J lost 5 bases, and 14 bases lay in between. The chain's CDR3 is CASSLGSLDVYGYTF. CDR3 bases: TGCGCCAGCAGCTTGGGGAGCCTTGATGTTTATGGCTACACCTTC.

The CDR3 loop reads CASSTRTGGIDTQYF. As DNA, the CDR3 is TGTGCCAGCAGCACCCGGACAGGGGGTATAGATACGCAGTATTTT. V usage is TRBV7-3 and J usage is TRBJ2-3; 10 bases align to TRBD1. Germline CDR1 is SGHTA and CDR2 is FQGTGA. Trimming cost V 5 bases and J 5 bases; bases outside gene matches: 7. This CDR3 is built from 15 residues.

The rearrangement uses TRBV6-1 and TRBJ2-3; D is undetermined. The CDR3 is made up of 12 amino acids. Trimming cost V 0 bases and J 5 bases, with 3 bases left between them. CDR1 and CDR2 (germline): MNHNS, SASEGT. The CDR3: CASSEARDTQYF. The CDR3 DNA reads as TGTGCCAGCAGTGAAGCGAGAGATACGCAGTATTTT.

This clone was observed a single time. This chain links TRBV19 with TRBJ2-5; a possible D gene is TRBD2 (6 bases). Germline assignment: CDR1 LNHDA and CDR2 SQIVND (reference sequence). This CDR3 region has 15 residues. With 6 bases removed from V and 1 base from J, the gap between germline ends came to 15 bases. The CDR3 coding sequence is TGTGCCAGTAGGGAGGGGACCTCGACCCAAGAGACCCAGTACTTC. Residues: CASREGTSTQETQYF.

The V call is TRBV9, the J call TRBJ2-5, with D hard to call. TRBJ2-7 matches the DNA end more closely, so the J call is doubtful. CDR1 is SGDLS and CDR2 is YYNGEE in the germline V gene. This CDR3 is built from 13 residues. The CDR3 sequence is CASSVAPDYEQYF. The DNA of the CDR3 is TGTGCCAGCAGCGTAGCCCCCGACTACGAGCAGTACTTC.

CDR3 protein: CASSGGMNTEAFF. The CDR3 DNA sequence: TGCGCCAGCAGCGGGGGCATGAACACTGAAGCTTTCTTT. The chain couples TRBV5-1 to TRBJ1-1, with a possible D match to TRBD1 (6 bases). The germline V gene has CDR1 SGHRS and CDR2 YFSETQ. The CDR3 is made up of 13 amino acids. V lost 4 bases, J lost 0 bases, and 7 bases lay in between. Combining the CDR3 with reference TRBV5-1 and TRBJ1-1 gives the whole variable domain KAGVTQTPRYLIKTRGQQVTLSCSPISGHRSVSWYQQTPGQGLQFLFEYFSETQRNKGNFPGRFSGRQFSNSRSEMNVSTLELGDSALYLCASSGGMNTEAFFGQGTRLTVV.

The V gene is TRBV7-2, the J gene TRBJ2-5; 7 bases agree with TRBD1. Unmatched junction bases numbered 3, after V lost 3 bases and J lost 5 bases. From germline, CDR1 is SGHTA and CDR2 FQGNSA. CDR3 size: 13 residues. CDR3 sequence (DNA): TGTGCCAGCAGCTTCGACAGGGTGGAGACCCAGTACTTC. Translation: CASSFDRVETQYF.